Listed below are T cell receptor beta chains from one sample, sequenced in a study of blood T cell repertoires in COVID-19. Sequenced by immunoSEQ multiplex PCR; TCRdb stores in-frame clones only, minus some. The sample records 200,000 to 250,000 clones, roughly 85% being singletons. Sequenced sample: PBMCs or T cells enriched from blood (not recorded which). These receptors all stem from a man aged 25-45 years who had recovered from COVID-19. The CDR3 runs from the conserved cysteine through the conserved F or W. The order of the fields is CDR3 length, D gene, clone size, V gene, J gene, CDR3 protein, CDR3 DNA. A D gene is named only where the DNA matches it firmly. A row's size may be missing; if present it is once, few, many or a size class.

len: 17
d_gene: TRBD2
abundance: -
v_gene: TRBV4-3
j_gene: TRBJ2-2
CDR3aa: CASSRNLAGANTGELFF
CDR3nt: TGCGCCAGCAGCCGGAATTTAGCGGGGGCGAACACCGGGGAGCTGTTTTTT

len: 14
d_gene: -
abundance: -
v_gene: TRBV4-1
j_gene: TRBJ1-2
CDR3aa: CASSQGRGAGGYTF
CDR3nt: TGCGCCAGCAGCCAGGGACGGGGAGCGGGTGGCTACACCTTC

len: 13
d_gene: -
abundance: once
v_gene: TRBV30
j_gene: TRBJ1-3
CDR3aa: CAWSPTGGGTIYF
CDR3nt: TGTGCCTGGAGTCCGACAGGCGGCGGCACCATATATTTT

len: 18
d_gene: TRBD2
abundance: -
v_gene: TRBV5-1
j_gene: TRBJ2-1
CDR3aa: CASSSSYSGTGSYNEQFF
CDR3nt: TGCGCCAGCAGCTCAAGTTATAGCGGGACGGGCTCCTACAATGAGCAGTTCTTC

len: 14
d_gene: TRBD2
abundance: -
v_gene: TRBV7-9
j_gene: TRBJ2-7
CDR3aa: CASSLAVSSGSQYF
CDR3nt: TGTGCCAGCAGCTTAGCCGTCTCTAGCGGGAGCCAGTACTTC

len: 13
d_gene: -
abundance: -
v_gene: TRBV4-2
j_gene: TRBJ1-4
CDR3aa: CASSQGPDEKLFF
CDR3nt: TGTGCCAGCAGCCAAGGGCCTGATGAAAAACTGTTTTTT

len: 16
d_gene: TRBD1
abundance: -
v_gene: TRBV5-6
j_gene: TRBJ1-2
CDR3aa: CASSPGTGRVSGGYTF
CDR3nt: TGTGCCAGCAGCCCCGGGACAGGGCGAGTTTCAGGTGGCTACACCTTC

len: 16
d_gene: -
abundance: -
v_gene: TRBV5-1
j_gene: TRBJ1-2
CDR3aa: CASSLSGTSKYYGYTF
CDR3nt: TGCGCCAGCAGCTTGTCCGGGACTTCGAAATACTATGGCTACACCTTC

len: 18
d_gene: TRBD2
abundance: -
v_gene: TRBV19
j_gene: TRBJ2-3
CDR3aa: CASSTHPGLDRTYDTQYF
CDR3nt: TGTGCCAGTAGTACACATCCGGGACTAGATAGAACCTACGATACGCAGTATTTT

len: 16
d_gene: TRBD1
abundance: -
v_gene: TRBV18
j_gene: TRBJ2-1
CDR3aa: CASSPQGQGSLDEQFF
CDR3nt: TGTGCCAGCTCACCACAAGGACAGGGAAGTCTTGATGAGCAGTTCTTC

len: 14
d_gene: TRBD2
abundance: -
v_gene: TRBV15
j_gene: TRBJ2-3
CDR3aa: CATSIPREGDTQYF
CDR3nt: TGTGCCACCAGCATCCCCAGGGAGGGAGATACGCAGTATTTT

len: 12
d_gene: -
abundance: -
v_gene: TRBV21-1
j_gene: TRBJ2-2
CDR3aa: CASSARAGELFF
CDR3nt: TGTGCCAGCAGCGCTCGGGCCGGGGAGCTGTTTTTT

len: 16
d_gene: -
abundance: -
v_gene: TRBV4-1
j_gene: TRBJ1-2
CDR3aa: CASSQERKAANYGYTF
CDR3nt: TGCGCCAGCAGCCAAGAAAGGAAAGCAGCGAACTATGGCTACACCTTC

len: 14
d_gene: -
abundance: -
v_gene: TRBV5-8
j_gene: TRBJ1-5
CDR3aa: CASSLAGRNQPQHF
CDR3nt: TGTGCCAGCAGCTTGGCAGGGAGGAATCAGCCCCAGCATTTT

len: 17
d_gene: TRBD1
abundance: -
v_gene: TRBV2
j_gene: TRBJ1-1
CDR3aa: CASTDRGQRRRNTEAFF
CDR3nt: TGTGCCAGCACCGACAGGGGGCAGCGTAGAAGGAACACTGAAGCTTTCTTT

len: 17
d_gene: TRBD1
abundance: -
v_gene: TRBV6-2/TRBV6-3
j_gene: TRBJ1-2
CDR3aa: CASSTLTGTGQNYGYTF
CDR3nt: TGTGCCAGCAGTACTCTGACCGGGACAGGACAGAACTATGGCTACACCTTC

len: 16
d_gene: TRBD1
abundance: -
v_gene: TRBV5-1
j_gene: TRBJ2-5
CDR3aa: CASSLRDRGRGETQYF
CDR3nt: TGCGCCAGCAGCTTACGGGACAGGGGGCGGGGAGAGACCCAGTACTTC

len: 15
d_gene: -
abundance: few
v_gene: TRBV7-2
j_gene: TRBJ2-1
CDR3aa: CASSLREGGTNEQFF
CDR3nt: TGTGCCAGCAGCCTAAGAGAGGGGGGGACCAATGAGCAGTTCTTC

len: 16
d_gene: -
abundance: -
v_gene: TRBV18
j_gene: TRBJ1-2
CDR3aa: CASSPYLVGSDYGYTF
CDR3nt: TGTGCCAGCTCACCTTACTTGGTGGGTAGCGACTATGGCTACACCTTC

len: 13
d_gene: -
abundance: once
v_gene: TRBV13
j_gene: TRBJ1-5
CDR3aa: CASSFSSNQPQHF
CDR3nt: TGTGCCAGCAGCTTTTCGTCCAATCAGCCCCAGCATTTT

len: 14
d_gene: TRBD2
abundance: -
v_gene: TRBV30
j_gene: TRBJ2-1
CDR3aa: CAWSVEGGPYEQFF
CDR3nt: TGTGCCTGGAGTGTGGAGGGAGGGCCCTATGAGCAGTTCTTC

len: 16
d_gene: -
abundance: -
v_gene: TRBV7-2
j_gene: TRBJ2-2
CDR3aa: CASSTSSDRNTGELFF
CDR3nt: TGTGCCAGCAGCACATCTTCCGACAGGAACACCGGGGAGCTGTTTTTT

len: 14
d_gene: -
abundance: -
v_gene: TRBV9
j_gene: TRBJ2-3
CDR3aa: CASTPPRVGDTQYF
CDR3nt: TGTGCCAGCACTCCACCGCGGGTTGGGGATACGCAGTATTTT

len: 13
d_gene: TRBD1
abundance: -
v_gene: TRBV27
j_gene: TRBJ2-1
CDR3aa: CATGTERYNEQFF
CDR3nt: TGTGCCACCGGGACAGAACGTTACAATGAGCAGTTCTTC

len: 16
d_gene: TRBD1
abundance: -
v_gene: TRBV27
j_gene: TRBJ1-2
CDR3aa: CASSYVMETGKNGYTF
CDR3nt: TGTGCCAGCAGTTATGTAATGGAGACAGGGAAGAATGGCTACACCTTC

len: 14
d_gene: -
abundance: -
v_gene: TRBV7-9
j_gene: TRBJ2-7
CDR3aa: CASSFLGSSYEQYF
CDR3nt: TGTGCCAGCAGCTTCTTGGGGAGCTCCTACGAGCAGTACTTC

len: 13
d_gene: -
abundance: -
v_gene: TRBV9
j_gene: TRBJ1-6
CDR3aa: CASSVEAEGSLHF
CDR3nt: TGTGCCAGCAGCGTAGAAGCAGAGGGATCCCTCCACTTT

len: 14
d_gene: TRBD1
abundance: -
v_gene: TRBV5-1
j_gene: TRBJ2-7
CDR3aa: CASSHRDRGPEQYF
CDR3nt: TGCGCCAGCAGCCACCGGGACAGGGGGCCCGAGCAGTACTTC

len: 14
d_gene: -
abundance: -
v_gene: TRBV6-5
j_gene: TRBJ2-7
CDR3aa: CASSYSGQSYEQYF
CDR3nt: TGTGCCAGCAGTTATTCCGGACAGTCCTACGAGCAGTACTTC

len: 14
d_gene: TRBD1
abundance: -
v_gene: TRBV24-1
j_gene: TRBJ1-4
CDR3aa: CATLHPQGAEKLFF
CDR3nt: TGTGCCACCCTTCACCCACAGGGGGCTGAAAAACTGTTTTTT

len: 14
d_gene: TRBD1
abundance: -
v_gene: TRBV3-1/TRBV3-2
j_gene: TRBJ1-6
CDR3aa: CASHSRDSMTPLHF
CDR3nt: TGTGCCAGCCACTCCCGGGACAGTATGACACCCCTCCACTTT

len: 15
d_gene: -
abundance: few
v_gene: TRBV3-1/TRBV3-2
j_gene: TRBJ1-5
CDR3aa: CASSQESGGSQPQHF
CDR3nt: TGTGCCAGCAGCCAAGAATCGGGCGGGAGTCAGCCCCAGCATTTT

len: 12
d_gene: TRBD1
abundance: -
v_gene: TRBV29-1
j_gene: TRBJ1-1
CDR3aa: CSVGDRSTEAFF
CDR3nt: TGCAGCGTAGGGGACAGAAGCACTGAAGCTTTCTTT

len: 17
d_gene: TRBD2
abundance: -
v_gene: TRBV19
j_gene: TRBJ2-3
CDR3aa: CASSERLAGTRTDTQYF
CDR3nt: TGTGCCAGTAGTGAACGACTAGCGGGGACCCGCACAGATACGCAGTATTTT

len: 13
d_gene: TRBD1
abundance: few
v_gene: TRBV2
j_gene: TRBJ2-7
CDR3aa: CASRTTGHYEQYF
CDR3nt: TGTGCCAGCAGGACGACAGGGCATTACGAGCAGTACTTC

len: 13
d_gene: -
abundance: -
v_gene: TRBV10-3
j_gene: TRBJ1-2
CDR3aa: CAISEQGNYGYTF
CDR3nt: TGTGCCATCAGTGAACAGGGTAACTATGGCTACACCTTC

len: 14
d_gene: -
abundance: -
v_gene: TRBV6-5
j_gene: TRBJ1-6
CDR3aa: CASRPEGVHSPLHF
CDR3nt: TGTGCCAGCAGACCCGAGGGGGTTCATTCACCCCTCCACTTT